These 3 T cell receptor beta chains were all obtained from the same sample, sequenced in a study of blood T cell repertoires in COVID-19. Sequencing used immunoSEQ multiplex PCR; TCRdb keeps in-frame clones, though not all of them. The sample holds tens of thousands of clones, roughly 78% seen once. Sample: peripheral blood. The source is a man between 60 and 75 years old with acute or convalescent COVID-19.

The chain uses TRBV7-2 and TRBJ2-7; no clear D. CDR3 length equals 13 residues. Germline V gene data show CDR1 as SGHTA and CDR2 as FQGNSA. The ends were cut back, 5 bases at V and 6 bases at J, with 14 bases in the middle. CDR3 region: CASSLSTESEQYF. The CDR3 region has the DNA TGTGCCAGCAGCCTTTCTACAGAGTCCGAGCAGTACTTC.

The chain is built from TRBV7-3 and TRBJ2-1; 8 positions agree with TRBD2. The V and J ends lost 2 bases and 6 bases, in that order; junction bases with no gene match: 6. Germline CDR1 SGHTA, CDR2 FQGTGA. The CDR3 is 15 amino acids. This chain's CDR3 is CASSLVAGPTNEQFF. Here the CDR3 DNA reads TGTGCCAGCAGCTTAGTAGCGGGACCTACCAATGAGCAGTTCTTC.

The CDR3 sequence: CASSQGGAGQREKLFF. The CDR3 bases are TGTGCCAGCAGCCAGGGAGGGGCAGGGCAGCGCGAAAAACTGTTTTTT. The chain employs TRBV4-2 and TRBJ1-4, with D maybe TRBD1 (5 bases). The CDR3 has 16 amino acids. With 3 bases removed from V and 8 bases from J, the gap between germline ends came to 19 bases. Germline loops: CDR1 LGHNA, CDR2 YNFKEQ.